These T cell receptor beta chains were read from a single sample in a study of Graves' ophthalmopathy and Graves' hyperthyroidism. MiXCR, applied by TCRdb to the multiplex PCR reads, yields one record per CDR3 protein. The sample holds roughly 160,000 distinct CDR3 sequences, 30% to 45% seen once. What was sequenced was peripheral blood. The receptors here all came from a woman aged 40-49 years with Graves' ophthalmopathy. Both conserved end residues are part of each CDR3. Fields, in order: clone size, V gene, CDR3 protein. Size values are once, few and many counts, or a class for expanded clones, and some rows have none.

>-|TRBV6-1
CASRSFLDQPQHF
>many|TRBV13
CASSPVLYTEAFF
>many|TRBV15
CATSTEENTEAFF
>-|TRBV18
CASWPGVPSTEAFF
>many|TRBV9
CASSVEASRKEQYF
>-|TRBV28
CASSFRVGGVGSPLHF
>-|TRBV2
CASSPRQASGSPLHF
>many|TRBV7-2
CASSGSPNGEQYF
>-|TRBV9
CASSPKQGRGTEAFF
>many|TRBV29-1
CSFSPGTGELFF
>many|TRBV28
CASSSDIPEQYF
>many|TRBV19
CASSIGEGGQPQHF
>-|TRBV6-1
CASSPDREGIQYF
>-|TRBV2
CASSSRGRGGYGYTF
>many|TRBV19
CASKLQGNTGELFF
>-|TRBV6-2/TRBV6-3
CATVRGGYGYTF
>many|TRBV28
CASSLSATVRNIQYF
>-|TRBV6-2/TRBV6-3
CASSTASGGAYF
>once|TRBV12-3/TRBV12-4
CASSREQGAAGELFF
>many|TRBV11-2
CASSPGDHSYEQYF
>-|TRBV6-1
CASSEEPGQKAFF
>many|TRBV6-2/TRBV6-3
CASSYSLVGAGLSGNTIYF
>-|TRBV28
CASSFVGLAGGLGYEQYF
>many|TRBV24-1
CATSEGQGGNYGYTF
>many|TRBV12-3/TRBV12-4
CASSLVSGGGTDTQYF
>-|TRBV4-1
CASSHGGGWGQPQHF
>-|TRBV6-1
CASSPRGGSYEQYF
>-|TRBV6-1
CASRSRDRVLPYGYTF
>once|TRBV27
CASSLTATGELFF
>many|TRBV6-2/TRBV6-3
CASTVYAGVQPQHF